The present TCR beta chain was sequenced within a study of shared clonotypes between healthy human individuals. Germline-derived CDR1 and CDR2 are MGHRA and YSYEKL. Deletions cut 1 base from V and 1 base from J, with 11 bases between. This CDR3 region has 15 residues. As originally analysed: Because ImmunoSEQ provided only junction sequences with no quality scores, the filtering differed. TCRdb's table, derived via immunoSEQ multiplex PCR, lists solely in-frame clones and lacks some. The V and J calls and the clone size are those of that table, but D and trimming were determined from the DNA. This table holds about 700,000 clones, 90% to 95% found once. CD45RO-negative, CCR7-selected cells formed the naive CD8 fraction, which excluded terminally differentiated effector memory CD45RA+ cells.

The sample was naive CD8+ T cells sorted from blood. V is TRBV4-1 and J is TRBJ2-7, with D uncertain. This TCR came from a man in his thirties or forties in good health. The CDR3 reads CASSQVSAQSYEQYF. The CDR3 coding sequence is TGCGCCAGCAGCCAAGTAAGTGCCCAATCCTACGAGCAGTACTTC.